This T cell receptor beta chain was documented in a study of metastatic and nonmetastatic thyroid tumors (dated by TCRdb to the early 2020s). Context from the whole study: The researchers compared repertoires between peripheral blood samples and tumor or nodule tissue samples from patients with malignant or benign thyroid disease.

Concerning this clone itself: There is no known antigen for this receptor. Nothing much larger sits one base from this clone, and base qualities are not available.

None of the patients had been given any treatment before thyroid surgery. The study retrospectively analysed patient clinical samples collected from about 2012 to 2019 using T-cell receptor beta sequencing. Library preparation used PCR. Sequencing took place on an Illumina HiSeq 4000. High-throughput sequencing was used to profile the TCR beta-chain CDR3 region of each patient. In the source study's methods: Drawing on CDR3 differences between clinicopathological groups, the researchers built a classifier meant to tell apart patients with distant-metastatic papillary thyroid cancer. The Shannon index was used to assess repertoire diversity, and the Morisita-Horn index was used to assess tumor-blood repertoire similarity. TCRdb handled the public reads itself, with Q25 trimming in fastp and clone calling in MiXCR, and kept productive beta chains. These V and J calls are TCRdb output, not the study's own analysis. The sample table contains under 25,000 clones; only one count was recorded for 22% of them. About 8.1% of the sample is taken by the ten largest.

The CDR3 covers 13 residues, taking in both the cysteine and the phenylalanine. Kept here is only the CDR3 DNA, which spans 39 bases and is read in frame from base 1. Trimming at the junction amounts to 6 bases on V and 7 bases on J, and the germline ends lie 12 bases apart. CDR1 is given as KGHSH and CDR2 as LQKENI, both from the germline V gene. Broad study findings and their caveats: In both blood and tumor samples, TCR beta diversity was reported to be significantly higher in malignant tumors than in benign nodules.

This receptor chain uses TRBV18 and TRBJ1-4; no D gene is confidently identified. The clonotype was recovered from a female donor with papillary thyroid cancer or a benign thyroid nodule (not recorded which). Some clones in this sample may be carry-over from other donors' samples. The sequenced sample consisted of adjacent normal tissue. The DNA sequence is TGTGCCAGCTCCGGAACCGTCGGTGAAAAACTGTTTTTT. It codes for CASSGTVGEKLFF.